These 26 T cell receptor beta chains were all obtained from the same sample, sequenced in a study of blood T cells in healthy people across ages. A second PCR of 7 to 11 cycles used a sample-barcoded 5' primer and a J-beta primer mix. One entry per CDR3 protein results from TCRdb running MiXCR on the 5' RACE reads. This table holds 1.4 million to 1.5 million distinct CDR3 sequences, approximately 38% found once. Sequencing was performed on blood. The receptor source for this set is a woman aged 18-29 years in good health.

The chain employs TRBV20-1 and TRBJ2-5, with TRBD1 matching over 7 bases. The trim removed 4 bases at V and 7 bases at J, leaving 6 bases unmatched. This CDR3 region has 12 residues. Per the germline V gene, CDR1 is DFQATT and CDR2 is SNEGSKA (reference sequence). The CDR3 reads CSANTGAGTQYF. The CDR3 DNA is TGCAGTGCTAATACAGGGGCGGGGACCCAGTACTTC.

The chain carries TRBV12-3 or TRBV12-4 and TRBJ2-5, with 8 bases identical to TRBD2. The DNA end is a closer match to TRBJ2-4, so the J assignment may be wrong. The CDR3 is 17 residues long. CDR3 nucleotide sequence: TGTGCCAGCAGTCCCACAAAAGCGGGGGAGGTCAAAAACATTCAGTACTTC. It specifies CASSPTKAGEVKNIQYF.

This clonotype turned up a few times. The chain recombines TRBV3-1 with TRBJ2-4; 7 nucleotides agree with TRBD2. With the DNA end fitting TRBJ2-7 better, the J assignment may be wrong. Germline-derived CDR1 and CDR2 are LGHDT and YNNKEL (reference sequence). CDR3 length: 15 residues. The DNA of the CDR3 is TGTGCCAGCAGCCAAACTAGCGTAACGTACTACGAGCAGTACTTC. This encodes CASSQTSVTYYEQYF.

The CDR3 coding sequence is TGTGCCAGCAGCGTAGGGGCCACGAACAATGAGCAGTTCTTC. This gives the protein CASSVGATNNEQFF. The rearrangement links TRBV9 to TRBJ2-1; D is ambiguous. The CDR3 contains 14 residues. Looked up from germline, CDR1 is SGDLS and CDR2 is YYNGEE. V was pared by 0 bases and J by 5 bases, with 9 bases between.

With regard to this clonotype: Mismatch with germline at one junction end may stem from a read error. This chain links TRBV10-3 with TRBJ2-3; D may be TRBD1 or TRBD2 (5 bases each). CDR1 is ENHRY, CDR2 SYGVKD, per germline. CDR3 length: 14 amino acids. The CDR3 sequence: CTISVGPSTDTQYF. The CDR3 DNA reads as TGTACCATCAGTGTGGGACCGAGCACAGATACGCAGTATTTT.

The chain uses TRBV12-3 or TRBV12-4 and TRBJ2-1, with TRBD2 matching over 10 bases. This CDR3 contains 17 residues. V shed 5 bases, J shed 4 bases, and the junction held 11 bases outside the gene matches. CDR3: CASSQASGRIIYNEQFF. Written as DNA, the CDR3 is TGTGCCAGCAGTCAGGCTAGCGGGAGAATTATATACAATGAGCAGTTCTTC.

The chain joins TRBV6-1 to TRBJ1-2; D is unclear. The V end was cut by 0 bases, the J end by 4 bases, with 18 bases between. The CDR3 consists of 17 residues. Germline CDR1 MNHNS, CDR2 SASEGT. The CDR3, as DNA: TGTGCCAGCAGTGAAGCGCAACACTCCCCGGGTGTCTATGGCTACACCTTC. Amino acid sequence: CASSEAQHSPGVYGYTF.

V gene TRBV12-3 or TRBV12-4 combines with J gene TRBJ2-6; D tentatively fits TRBD1 or TRBD2 (7 bases each). The germline V and J ends were trimmed by 3 bases and 3 bases, with 12 bases remaining between them. This CDR3 is 16 amino acids long. CDR3 in DNA: TGTGCCAGCAGTTTCGCAGGGGGGGATGGGGCCAACGTCCTGACTTTC. It specifies CASSFAGGDGANVLTF.

This clonotype was recorded a few times. The chain recombines TRBV25-1 with TRBJ2-1; D is uncertain. Trimming took 0 bases from V and 9 from J, leaving 15 bases between them. Germline values: CDR1 MGHDK, CDR2 SYGVNS. The CDR3 has 15 residues. The CDR3 region is CASSEYISGSGEQFF. CDR3 DNA sequence: TGTGCCAGCAGTGAATATATTTCCGGGTCAGGTGAGCAGTTCTTC.

The rearrangement joins TRBV3-1 to TRBJ1-4, with a weak D call TRBD1 (5 bases). CDR3 size: 17 residues. CDR1 and CDR2 (germline): LGHDT, YNNKEL (reference sequence). Trimming left V 0 bases short and J 8 bases short, with 19 bases between. This CDR3 reads CASSQDPRNGGEEKLFF. CDR3 nucleotides: TGTGCCAGCAGCCAAGACCCACGCAACGGGGGTGAGGAAAAACTGTTTTTT.

V gene TRBV4-1 combines with J gene TRBJ1-5; no firm D call. The V and J ends lost 0 bases and 4 bases respectively, with 10 bases between them. The CDR3 runs to 15 residues. Germline values: CDR1 MGHRA, CDR2 YSYEKL. CDR3 sequence: CASSQEAVENQPQHF. CDR3 DNA sequence: TGCGCCAGCAGCCAAGAGGCGGTAGAAAATCAGCCCCAGCATTTT.

The chain joins TRBV5-1 to TRBJ2-7; 9 bases fit TRBD1. Germline values: CDR1 SGHRS, CDR2 YFSETQ. After removal of 4 bases from V and 7 bases from J, the junction contained 15 bases not matched to a gene. The CDR3 extends over 16 amino acids. For the CDR3, the DNA is TGCGCCAGCAGCACAGGACAGGGGCTTCGGAAGGATGAGCAGTACTTC. It yields the protein CASSTGQGLRKDEQYF.

V is TRBV12-3 or TRBV12-4 and J is TRBJ1-2, with TRBD1 matching 8 bases. The CDR3 is made up of 14 amino acids. Trimming removed 4 bases from V and 4 bases from J; junction bases left unmatched: 5. CDR3 sequence reads: CASSSGTGFYGYTF. The CDR3 DNA reads TGTGCCAGCAGTTCCGGGACAGGCTTCTATGGCTACACCTTC.

About this clonotype itself: Germline is not matched at one junction end, which may reflect a read error. The gene calls are TRBV7-9 and TRBJ2-7; D is undetermined. Germline CDR1 SEHNR, CDR2 FQNEAQ (reference sequence). This CDR3 contains 13 residues. CDR3 loop: CASTLSVVGSPYF. In DNA, the CDR3 is TGTGCCAGCACCTTAAGTGTGGTCGGCAGCCCGTACTTC.

About this clonotype: This may be a read error, as it is one base from a much larger clone. The rearrangement joins TRBV6-1 to TRBJ2-3; D tentatively reads TRBD1 or TRBD2 (6 bases each). Per the germline V gene, CDR1 is MNHNS and CDR2 is SASEGT. This CDR3 contains 14 residues. Deletions cut 4 bases from V and 4 bases from J, with 12 bases between. CDR3 in amino acids: CASSAFRGADTQYF. The CDR3 bases are TGTGCCAGCAGTGCCTTTAGGGGGGCAGATACGCAGTATTTT.

This clonotype was observed once. The V gene is TRBV12-3 or TRBV12-4, the J gene TRBJ1-3; TRBD1 might be the D (5 bases). V was shortened by 4 bases and J by 0 bases, with 10 bases between the two germline ends. The CDR3 spans 15 residues. The CDR3 nucleotides are TGTGCCAGCAGTTGGCCAGGGAGCTCTGGAAACACCATATATTTT. Its translation is CASSWPGSSGNTIYF.

This clonotype was counted a few times. The chain has TRBV4-1 and TRBJ2-7, with TRBD2 as a possible D gene (5 bases). The V end was cut by 0 bases, the J end by 6 bases, with 15 bases between. The CDR3 is made up of 15 amino acids. Germline V lookup: CDR1 MGHRA, CDR2 YSYEKL. This chain's CDR3 is CASSQERGSRCEQYF. The CDR3 DNA sequence: TGCGCCAGCAGCCAAGAGAGAGGGTCTCGGTGCGAGCAGTACTTC.

This clonotype was seen ten or more times. V usage is TRBV5-1 and J usage is TRBJ1-1, with 7 nucleotides matching TRBD1. V was clipped by 4 bases and J by 5 bases; unmatched bases: 8. Germline V gene lookup returns CDR1 SGHRS and CDR2 YFSETQ. This CDR3 region has 14 residues. CDR3 DNA sequence: TGCGCCAGCAGCCCAAGAACAGGGGTTACTGAAGCTTTCTTT. Translating gives CASSPRTGVTEAFF.

This rearrangement joins TRBV7-9 to TRBJ1-2; 7 bases agree with TRBD1. Germline V lookup: CDR1 SEHNR, CDR2 FQNEAQ (reference sequence). The CDR3 has 15 residues. V lost 5 bases to trimming and J lost 3 bases; unmatched junction nucleotides: 9. The CDR3 nucleotides read TGTGCCAGCAGCCCGACAGGGACATACCACTATGGCTACACCTTC. Its translation is CASSPTGTYHYGYTF.

This clonotype has a handful of counts. This chain uses TRBV20-1 with TRBJ2-1, with D perhaps given as TRBD1 or TRBD2 (5 bases each). The V end lost 6 bases, the J end lost 10 bases, and 13 bases lay between the germline ends. This CDR3 region has 11 residues. From germline, CDR1 is DFQATT and CDR2 SNEGSKA (reference sequence). This CDR3 is CSARDVREQFF. CDR3 in DNA: TGCAGTGCACGGGACGTTAGGGAGCAGTTCTTC.

Concerning this clonotype itself: This sequence is one base from a far larger clone and is likely a read error. J is TRBJ2-1 and V is TRBV5-1, with a possible D match to TRBD2 (6 bases). The V gene lost 4 bases and the J gene lost 3 bases, with 8 bases spanning the gap. Per the germline V gene, CDR1 is SGHRS and CDR2 is YFSETQ. This CDR3 comprises 13 residues. CDR3 residues: CASSMGGYNEQFF. The CDR3 bases are TGCGCCAGCAGCATGGGGGGCTACAATGAGCAGTTCTTC.

With respect to this clonotype: This may stem from a read error, because a much larger clone lies one nucleotide away. The chain uses TRBV29-1 and TRBJ2-5; perhaps D is TRBD1 or TRBD2 (5 bases each). This CDR3 is built from 13 residues. Trimming took 7 bases from V and 1 from J, leaving 13 bases between them. The germline CDR1 and CDR2 sequences are SQVTM and ANQGSEA. The CDR3 DNA reads TGCAGCGCTGGAGGCAGGGTCCAAGAGACCCAGTACTTC. Protein: CSAGGRVQETQYF. The variable domain in full, completed from reference TRBV29-1 and TRBJ2-5, reads SAVISQKPSRDICQRGTSLTIQCQVDSQVTMMFWYRQQPGQSLTLIATANQGSEATYESGFVIDKFPISRPNLTFSTLTVSNMSPEDSSIYLCSAGGRVQETQYFGPGTRLLVL.

J is TRBJ2-4 and V is TRBV5-1; 9 bases are a match to TRBD1. Germline V gives CDR1 SGHRS, CDR2 YFSETQ. The CDR3 totals 16 residues. With V trimmed by 4 bases and J by 3 bases, 8 bases remained unmatched. The CDR3 DNA follows: TGCGCCAGCAGCAACGGACAGGGGAGGGTCAAAAACATTCAGTACTTC. The encoded protein is CASSNGQGRVKNIQYF.

In this sample, this clonotype turned up a few times. The rearrangement links TRBV5-1 to TRBJ2-1; D is possibly TRBD2 (6 bases). The CDR3 extends over 15 amino acids. Trimming took 2 bases from V and 0 from J, leaving 9 bases between them. Germline V lookup: CDR1 SGHRS, CDR2 YFSETQ. In DNA, the CDR3 is TGCGCCAGCAGCTTACTAGCCAACTCCTACAATGAGCAGTTCTTC. Protein product: CASSLLANSYNEQFF.

This clonotype was seen at least ten times. This chain connects TRBV7-9 to TRBJ1-2; D remains unclear. V was pared by 5 bases and J by 8 bases, with 12 bases between. CDR3 length: 12 amino acids. Germline V CDR1 and CDR2: SEHNR, FQNEAQ (reference sequence). The CDR3: CASSRGEMGYTF. CDR3 DNA sequence: TGTGCCAGCAGCCGGGGTGAGATGGGCTACACCTTC.

The chain is built from TRBV10-2 and TRBJ1-2; D might be TRBD1 (6 bases). The CDR3 has 16 amino acids. Trimming cost V 0 bases and J 3 bases, with 14 bases left between them. Germline V gene data show CDR1 as WSHSY and CDR2 as SAAADI. CDR3 nucleotide sequence: TGCGCCAGCAGTGAGTCGATGGGGCCAGGGGACTATGGCTACACCTTC. Translating gives CASSESMGPGDYGYTF.